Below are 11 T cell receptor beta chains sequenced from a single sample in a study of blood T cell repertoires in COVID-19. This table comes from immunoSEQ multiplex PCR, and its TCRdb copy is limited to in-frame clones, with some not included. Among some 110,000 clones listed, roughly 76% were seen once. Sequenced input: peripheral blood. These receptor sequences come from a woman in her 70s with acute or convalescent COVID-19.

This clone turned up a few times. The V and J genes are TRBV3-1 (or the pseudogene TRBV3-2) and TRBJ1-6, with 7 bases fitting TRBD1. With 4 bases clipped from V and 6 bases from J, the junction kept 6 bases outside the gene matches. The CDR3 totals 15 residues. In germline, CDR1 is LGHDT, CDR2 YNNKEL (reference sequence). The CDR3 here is CASSPTTGSNSPLHF. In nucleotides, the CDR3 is TGTGCCAGCAGCCCAACGACAGGGAGTAATTCACCCCTCCACTTT.

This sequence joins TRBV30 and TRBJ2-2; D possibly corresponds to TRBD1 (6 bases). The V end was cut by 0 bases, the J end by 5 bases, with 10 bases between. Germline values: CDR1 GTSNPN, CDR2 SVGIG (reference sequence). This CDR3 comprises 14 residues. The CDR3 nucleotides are TGTGCCTGGAGTGTACTTCAGGGGACCGGGGAGCTGTTTTTT. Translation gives CAWSVLQGTGELFF. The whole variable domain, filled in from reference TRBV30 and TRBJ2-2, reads SQTIHQWPATLVQPVGSPLSLECTVEGTSNPNLYWYRQAAGRGLQLLFYSVGIGQISSEVPQNLSASRPQDRQFILSSKKLLLSDSGFYLCAWSVLQGTGELFFGEGSRLTVL.

The CDR3 protein is CATSDQTGPQETQYF. The CDR3 DNA follows: TGTGCCACCAGTGATCAGACAGGGCCGCAAGAGACCCAGTACTTC. V gene TRBV24-1 combines with J gene TRBJ2-5; the match to TRBD1 covers 7 bases. Unmatched junction bases numbered 5, after V lost 3 bases and J lost 2 bases. CDR1 and CDR2 from the germline V gene are KGHDR and SFDVKD. The CDR3 consists of 15 residues.

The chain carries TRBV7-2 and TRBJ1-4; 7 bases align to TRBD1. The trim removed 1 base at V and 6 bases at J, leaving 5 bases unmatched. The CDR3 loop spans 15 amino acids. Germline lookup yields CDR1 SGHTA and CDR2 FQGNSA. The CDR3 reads CASSLESGGYEKLFF. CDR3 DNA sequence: TGTGCCAGCAGCTTAGAGTCAGGGGGATATGAAAAACTGTTTTTT.

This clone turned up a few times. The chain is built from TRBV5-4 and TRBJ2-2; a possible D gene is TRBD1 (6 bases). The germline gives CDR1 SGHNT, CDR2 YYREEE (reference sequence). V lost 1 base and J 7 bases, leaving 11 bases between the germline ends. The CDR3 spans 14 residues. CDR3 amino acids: CASSLFRGDGELFF. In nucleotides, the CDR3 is TGTGCCAGCAGCTTGTTCAGGGGTGACGGGGAGCTGTTTTTT.

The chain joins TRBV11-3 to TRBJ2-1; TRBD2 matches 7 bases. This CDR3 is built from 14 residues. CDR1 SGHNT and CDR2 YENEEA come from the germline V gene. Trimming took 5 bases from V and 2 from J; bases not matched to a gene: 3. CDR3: CASSPGTTYNEQFF. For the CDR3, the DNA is TGTGCCAGCAGCCCCGGGACTACCTACAATGAGCAGTTCTTC.

CDR3 bases: TGTGCCAGCAGCTTTGTGACAGGGTATGGCTACACCTTC. Its translation: CASSFVTGYGYTF. V is TRBV7-2 and J is TRBJ1-2, with TRBD1 matching over 7 bases. Per germline, CDR1 SGHTA and CDR2 FQGNSA. The CDR3 contains 13 residues. V shed 3 bases and J 5 bases; nucleotides not matched to a gene: 3.

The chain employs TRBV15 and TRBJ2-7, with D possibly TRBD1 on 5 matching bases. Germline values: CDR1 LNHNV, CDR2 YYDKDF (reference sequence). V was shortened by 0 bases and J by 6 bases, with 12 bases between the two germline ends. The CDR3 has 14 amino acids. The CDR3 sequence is CATSRDRQGGEQYF. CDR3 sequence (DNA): TGTGCCACCAGCAGAGATCGGCAGGGTGGCGAGCAGTACTTC.

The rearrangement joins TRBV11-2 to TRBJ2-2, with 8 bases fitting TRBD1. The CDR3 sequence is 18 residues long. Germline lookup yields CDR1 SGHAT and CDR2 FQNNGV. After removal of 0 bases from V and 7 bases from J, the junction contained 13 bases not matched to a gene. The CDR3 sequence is CASSLDARTGIKDGELFF. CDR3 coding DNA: TGTGCCAGCAGCTTAGACGCGAGGACAGGGATTAAAGACGGGGAGCTGTTTTTT.

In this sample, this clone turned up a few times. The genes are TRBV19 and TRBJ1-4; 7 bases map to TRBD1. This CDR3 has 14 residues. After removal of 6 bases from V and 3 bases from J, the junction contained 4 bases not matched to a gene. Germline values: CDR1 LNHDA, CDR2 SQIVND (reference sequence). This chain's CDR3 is CASSPGQSNEKLFF. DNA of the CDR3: TGTGCCAGTAGCCCGGGACAGTCTAATGAAAAACTGTTTTTT.

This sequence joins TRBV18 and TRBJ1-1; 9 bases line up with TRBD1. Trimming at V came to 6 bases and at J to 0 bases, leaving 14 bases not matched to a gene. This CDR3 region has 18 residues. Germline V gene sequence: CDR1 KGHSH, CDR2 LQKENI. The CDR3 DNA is TGTGCCAGCTCGCCTCTCGCGAGGACAGGGGTTATGAACACTGAAGCTTTCTTT. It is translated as CASSPLARTGVMNTEAFF.